These 18 T cell receptor beta chains were sequenced from one sample in a study of blood T cell repertoires in COVID-19. Some clones are missing from TCRdb's copy, which holds only in-frame ones; the method was immunoSEQ multiplex PCR. This table holds approximately 210,000 clones, 89% found once. Sequencing used peripheral blood. These receptors were taken from a woman aged 40 to 50 with acute or convalescent COVID-19.

The chain recombines TRBV12-3 or TRBV12-4 with TRBJ2-6; D is unresolved. The germline V and J ends were trimmed by 6 bases and 0 bases, with 3 bases remaining between them. CDR3 length: 13 amino acids. In DNA form, the CDR3 reads TGTGCCAGCAGCCACTCTGGGGCCAACGTCCTGACTTTC. It encodes CASSHSGANVLTF.

The genes are TRBV27 and TRBJ2-2; maybe TRBD2 (5 bases). V dropped 5 bases and J dropped 1 base, with 26 bases sitting between them. Germline V gene lookup returns CDR1 MNHEY and CDR2 SMNVEV (reference sequence). CDR3 length: 20 amino acids. The CDR3 loop is CASSPWTRRILGRNTGELFF. The CDR3 coding sequence is TGTGCCAGCAGTCCCTGGACTCGTCGAATATTAGGACGGAACACCGGGGAGCTGTTTTTT.

In this sample, this clone turned up a few times. The CDR3 region is CASGLAGRYGNQPQHF. CDR3 nucleotides: TGTGCTAGTGGTTTGGCTGGCAGGTATGGCAATCAGCCCCAGCATTTT. The chain carries TRBV12-5 and TRBJ1-5; no firm D call. Germline V gene sequence: CDR1 LGHNT, CDR2 FRNRAP. The CDR3 runs to 16 residues. Deletions cut 1 base from V and 2 bases from J, with 12 bases between. Filled out from reference TRBV12-5 and TRBJ1-5, the complete variable domain reads DARVTQTPRHKVTEMGQEVTMRCQPILGHNTVFWYRQTMMQGLELLAYFRNRAPLDDSGMPKDRFSAEMPDATLATLKIQPSEPRDSAVYFCASGLAGRYGNQPQHFGDGTRLSIL.

The chain couples TRBV19 to TRBJ1-2, with D perhaps TRBD1 (6 bases). CDR1 and CDR2 from the germline V gene are LNHDA and SQIVND (reference sequence). Trimming left V 6 bases short and J 7 bases short, with 18 bases between. The CDR3 is made up of 14 amino acids. Written as DNA, the CDR3 is TGTGCCAGTAGGAAAGGGGGGGCAGTTATTGGCTACACCTTC. Its protein is CASRKGGAVIGYTF. The whole variable domain, filled in from reference TRBV19 and TRBJ1-2, reads DGGITQSPKYLFRKEGQNVTLSCEQNLNHDAMYWYRQDPGQGLRLIYYSQIVNDFQKGDIAEGYSVSREKKESFPLTVTSAQKNPTAFYLCASRKGGAVIGYTFGSGTRLTVV.

The chain combines TRBV9 with TRBJ1-2, with 7 bases that match TRBD1. Germline V lookup: CDR1 SGDLS, CDR2 YYNGEE. This CDR3 is built from 15 residues. The ends lost 0 bases at V and 4 bases at J; junction bases unmatched: 6. The CDR3 loop is CASSVGGQSLYGYTF. Written as DNA, the CDR3 is TGTGCCAGCAGCGTAGGGGGACAGAGTCTCTATGGCTACACCTTC.

This clone was counted between two and nine times. The genes are TRBV5-1 and TRBJ2-3; 8 positions agree with TRBD1. The CDR3 loop spans 15 amino acids. Germline V gene data show CDR1 as SGHRS and CDR2 as YFSETQ. V shed 4 bases and J 5 bases; nucleotides not matched to a gene: 9. This chain's CDR3 is CASSLPSGQGDTQYF. The CDR3 DNA reads TGCGCCAGCAGCCTCCCGAGCGGACAGGGAGATACGCAGTATTTT.

This rearrangement joins TRBV5-8 to TRBJ2-3, with a possible D match to TRBD2 (6 bases). Trimming left V 0 bases short and J 8 bases short, with 19 bases between. This CDR3 region has 16 residues. In germline, CDR1 is SGHTS, CDR2 YDEGEE. CDR3 region: CASSLVGGEGMGTQYF. The CDR3 DNA is TGTGCCAGCAGCTTGGTTGGCGGGGAAGGCATGGGTACGCAGTATTTT.

The rearrangement joins TRBV6-5 to TRBJ1-6, with D maybe TRBD1 (6 bases). V was shortened by 6 bases and J by 9 bases, with 15 bases between the two germline ends. Germline values: CDR1 MNHEY, CDR2 SVGAGI. The CDR3 extends over 14 amino acids. This CDR3 reads CASRPQGSGSPLHF. CDR3 bases: TGTGCCAGCAGACCTCAGGGGTCAGGTTCACCCCTCCACTTT.

The rearrangement joins TRBV6-5 to TRBJ1-1; 9 bases match TRBD1. CDR1 is MNHEY, CDR2 SVGAGI, per germline. The CDR3 sequence is 12 residues long. V lost 8 bases, J lost 6 bases, and 4 bases stayed unmatched. As DNA, the CDR3 is TGTGCCAGCCGGGACAGGGTTTCTGAAGCTTTCTTT. Amino acids: CASRDRVSEAFF.

The rearrangement links TRBV27 to TRBJ1-1; the match to TRBD1 covers 8 bases. Losses at the gene ends were 3 bases for V and 1 base for J; bases not matched to a gene: 7. Germline lookup yields CDR1 MNHEY and CDR2 SMNVEV (reference sequence). CDR3 length: 16 residues. The DNA of the CDR3 is TGTGCCAGCAGTTTTCATCACAGGGGGGCGAACACTGAAGCTTTCTTT. It specifies CASSFHHRGANTEAFF.

The chain joins TRBV5-1 to TRBJ1-4; a possible D gene is TRBD1 (6 bases). Looked up from germline, CDR1 is SGHRS and CDR2 is YFSETQ. The V end was cut by 4 bases, the J end by 8 bases, with 21 bases between. The CDR3 consists of 16 residues. CDR3 amino acids: CASSPLGGQAREKLFF. Written as DNA, the CDR3 is TGCGCCAGCAGCCCCTTGGGGGGGCAGGCACGAGAAAAACTGTTTTTT.

In this sample, this clone turned up a few times. This chain joins TRBV10-3 and TRBJ1-4, with TRBD1 matching over 8 bases. The CDR3 sequence is 16 residues long. Germline-derived CDR1 and CDR2 are ENHRY and SYGVKD. Losses at the gene ends were 8 bases for V and 2 bases for J; bases not matched to a gene: 10. The CDR3 protein is CAISDRGWGTNEKLFF. Written as DNA, the CDR3 is TGTGCCATCTCCGACAGGGGATGGGGGACTAATGAAAAACTGTTTTTT.

This CDR3 is CASSIGGLAGQRPGANVLTF. CDR3 DNA: TGCGCCAGCAGCATTGGGGGACTAGCGGGGCAACGACCTGGGGCCAACGTCCTGACTTTC. The rearrangement uses TRBV5-1 and TRBJ2-6; 13 bases map to TRBD2. The CDR3 has 20 residues. The germline gives CDR1 SGHRS, CDR2 YFSETQ. The V segment lost 4 bases and the J segment 2 bases; nucleotides outside the gene matches: 12.

The CDR3 DNA reads TGTGCCAGCAGTTCTGGGTGGGTCGGGGGAAATGAGCAGTTCTTC. The encoded protein is CASSSGWVGGNEQFF. The chain uses TRBV27 and TRBJ2-1, with D maybe TRBD2 (6 bases). This CDR3 has 15 residues. Trimming pared 4 bases from V and 7 bases from J, leaving 17 bases between. Germline V gene data show CDR1 as MNHEY and CDR2 as SMNVEV (reference sequence).

The gene calls are TRBV12-3 or TRBV12-4 and TRBJ1-1; D is uncertain. This CDR3 is 11 amino acids long. The V gene lost 3 bases and the J gene lost 5 bases, with 4 bases spanning the gap. The CDR3 protein is CASSFGTEAFF. CDR3 nucleotides: TGTGCCAGCAGTTTCGGGACTGAAGCTTTCTTT.

The chain carries TRBV5-1 and TRBJ1-3, with 9 bases that match TRBD1. V was clipped by 4 bases and J by 0 bases; unmatched bases: 11. The CDR3 length is 18 residues. Germline V gives CDR1 SGHRS, CDR2 YFSETQ. As DNA, the CDR3 is TGCGCCAGCAGCCCGCTCGGACCGGGACAGGGCTCTGGAAACACCATATATTTT. It codes for CASSPLGPGQGSGNTIYF.

The chain is built from TRBV2 and TRBJ2-3, with D uncertain. Germline values: CDR1 SNHLY, CDR2 FYNNEI. V lost 6 bases to trimming and J lost 4 bases, with 5 bases between them. The CDR3 runs to 11 residues. The CDR3 DNA reads as TGTGCCAGCAGCTCCTCAGATACGCAGTATTTT. It translates to CASSSSDTQYF.

The chain joins TRBV4-1 to TRBJ1-5; no clear D. Germline lookup yields CDR1 MGHRA and CDR2 YSYEKL. Deletions cut 1 base from V and 2 bases from J, with 21 bases between. The CDR3 loop spans 19 amino acids. DNA of the CDR3: TGCGCCAGCAGCCAAGCTCCCGGAGTAGGGAGAGATGGCAATCAGCCCCAGCATTTT. Residues: CASSQAPGVGRDGNQPQHF.